Below are 18 T cell receptor beta chains sequenced from a single sample in a study of identical twins. TCRdb reprocessed the 5' RACE reads with MiXCR, giving one entry per CDR3 protein. The sample shows more than 400,000 distinct CDR3 sequences, about 16% of them seen only once. This sample was shared with a second study, whose subject was yellow fever vaccine responses in identical twins.

Sequenced input: CD4+ T cells sorted from blood. All receptors derive from a woman between 18 and 29 years old in good health.

This clonotype was counted a few times. The genes are TRBV24-1 and TRBJ2-1; 7 bases match TRBD2. CDR1 and CDR2 from the germline V gene are KGHDR and SFDVKD. The CDR3 extends over 14 amino acids. J lost 6 bases, V lost 5 bases, and 6 bases had no gene match. CDR3 coding DNA: TGTGCCACCAGTGCGGCTAGCGGCATCAATGAGCAGTTCTTC. Its translation is CATSAASGINEQFF.

This clonotype has only a few counts. The chain recombines TRBV7-9 with TRBJ2-5; 7 bases line up with TRBD1. The CDR3 sequence is 16 residues long. Germline V lookup: CDR1 SEHNR, CDR2 FQNEAQ (reference sequence). V shed 5 bases, J shed 3 bases, and the junction held 12 bases outside the gene matches. The CDR3 region is CASSAGPRDSKETQYF. CDR3 nucleotides: TGTGCCAGCAGCGCCGGACCCCGGGACAGTAAAGAGACCCAGTACTTC.

This clonotype was found a few times. The V call is TRBV29-1, the J call TRBJ2-2; no definite D call. V was shortened by 4 bases and J by 1 base, with 1 base between the two germline ends. The CDR3 runs to 11 residues. Germline values: CDR1 SQVTM, CDR2 ANQGSEA. CDR3 nucleotides: TGCAGCGTTGTGAACACCGGGGAGCTGTTTTTT. This gives the protein CSVVNTGELFF.

This clonotype was seen only once. The chain recombines TRBV29-1 with TRBJ2-1; D remains unclear. CDR3 size: 11 residues. Germline CDR1 and CDR2: SQVTM and ANQGSEA. Trimming removed 6 bases from V and 9 bases from J, with 12 bases in between. CDR3: CSVQKGSEQFF. The CDR3 DNA reads TGCAGCGTCCAAAAGGGCAGTGAGCAGTTCTTC.

The rearrangement links TRBV3-1 to TRBJ2-2, with D hard to call. The V end lost 3 bases, the J end lost 6 bases, and 29 bases lay between the germline ends. Germline loops: CDR1 LGHDT, CDR2 YNNKEL (reference sequence). The CDR3 runs 20 residues. The CDR3 region is CASSQNRVLNRWGSAGELFF. In DNA form, the CDR3 reads TGTGCCAGCAGCCAGAACCGGGTCCTGAACAGATGGGGTTCCGCCGGGGAGCTGTTTTTT.

This chain links TRBV12-3 or TRBV12-4 with TRBJ2-1; 12 bases are a match to TRBD2. There are 19 residues in the CDR3. V trimming: 5 bases; J trimming: 3 bases; junction bases outside the gene matches: 14. Here the CDR3 DNA reads TGTGCCAGCAGTAGAGGACTAGCGGGAAGCACATCTTTCTACAATGAGCAGTTCTTC. Protein sequence: CASSRGLAGSTSFYNEQFF.

This clonotype has a handful of counts. The chain carries TRBV15 and TRBJ2-1, with 8 nucleotides matching TRBD2. CDR3 length: 16 amino acids. V dropped 0 bases and J dropped 5; count of bases not matched to a gene: 6. The V gene's germline CDR1 is LNHNV and CDR2 YYDKDF (reference sequence). CDR3 region: CATSRDSGKGHNEQFF. Written as DNA, the CDR3 is TGTGCCACCAGCAGAGATAGCGGGAAGGGGCACAATGAGCAGTTCTTC.

This clonotype appeared a few times. The CDR3, as DNA: TGTGCCAGCAGTCCGGGACTTACCGCCGGGCAGTACTTC. It translates to CASSPGLTAGQYF. The V and J genes are TRBV12-3 or TRBV12-4 and TRBJ2-7; D is possibly TRBD2 (6 bases). This CDR3 has 13 amino acids. Trimming took 5 bases from V and 9 from J, leaving 17 bases between them.

The chain is built from TRBV2 and TRBJ2-1; D is possibly TRBD1 (6 bases). This CDR3 region has 13 residues. The V and J ends lost 6 bases and 13 bases respectively, with 19 bases between them. The germline CDR1 and CDR2 sequences are SNHLY and FYNNEI. The CDR3 nucleotides read TGTGCCAGCAGCACTCGAGGGGGTGTGGGACAGTTCTTC. It translates to CASSTRGGVGQFF.

This clonotype was found a few times. The CDR3 coding sequence is TGCAGTGCCCCGAGGGTGGAAAAACTGTTTTTT. Its translation: CSAPRVEKLFF. The gene calls are TRBV20-1 and TRBJ1-4; D is unclear. CDR1 is DFQATT and CDR2 is SNEGSKA in the germline V gene (reference sequence). The V gene lost 6 bases and the J gene lost 8 bases, with 10 bases spanning the gap. The CDR3 is 11 residues long.

This clonotype was detected a few times. This rearrangement joins TRBV2 to TRBJ1-6; 10 bases agree with TRBD1. CDR3 length equals 13 residues. Looked up from germline, CDR1 is SNHLY and CDR2 is FYNNEI. After removal of 6 bases from V and 10 bases from J, the junction contained 3 bases not matched to a gene. In DNA, the CDR3 is TGTGCCAGCAGGACAGGGGGCGGCTCACCCCTCCACTTT. Protein sequence: CASRTGGGSPLHF.

The sample holds many counts of this clonotype. CDR3 amino acids: CSVGGGRDTGELFF. DNA for the CDR3: TGCAGCGTTGGCGGCGGCCGAGACACCGGGGAGCTGTTTTTT. This chain joins TRBV29-1 and TRBJ2-2, with unresolved D. This CDR3 is 14 amino acids long. Trimming pared 4 bases from V and 3 bases from J, leaving 12 bases between. The germline V gene encodes CDR1 SQVTM and CDR2 ANQGSEA.

V and J are TRBV24-1 and TRBJ2-1, with TRBD1 matching over 9 bases. Per the germline V gene, CDR1 is KGHDR and CDR2 is SFDVKD. The CDR3 spans 16 residues. Germline trimming cut 0 bases from V and 8 bases from J; bases unmatched to any gene: 7. CDR3: CATSDLQGQGTHEQFF. The CDR3 DNA follows: TGTGCCACCAGTGATTTGCAGGGACAGGGAACCCATGAGCAGTTCTTC.

This clonotype was counted a few times. The chain links TRBV7-9 to TRBJ2-7, with D tentatively TRBD1 (5 bases). The CDR3 length is 14 residues. V dropped 5 bases and J dropped 1 base, with 12 bases sitting between them. Germline assignment: CDR1 SEHNR and CDR2 FQNEAQ (reference sequence). The CDR3 protein is CASSPNQGSYEQYF. The CDR3 DNA reads TGTGCCAGCAGCCCAAACCAGGGATCCTACGAGCAGTACTTC. Based on the CDR3 plus reference TRBV7-9 and TRBJ2-7, the full variable domain is DTGVSQNPRHKITKRGQNVTFRCDPISEHNRLYWYRQTLGQGPEFLTYFQNEAQLEKSRLLSDRFSAERPKGSFSTLEIQRTEQGDSAMYLCASSPNQGSYEQYFGPGTRLTVT.

The chain has TRBV28 and TRBJ2-1; TRBD2 aligns across 7 bases. This CDR3 has 14 amino acids. In germline, CDR1 is MDHEN, CDR2 SYDVKM. The V gene end was trimmed by 5 bases and the J gene end by 6 bases; junction bases not matched to a gene: 7. In DNA form, the CDR3 reads TGTGCCAGCAGTCCTGCGGGAGTAAGCAATGAGCAGTTCTTC. Its translation is CASSPAGVSNEQFF. Using reference TRBV28 and TRBJ2-1 for the parts outside the CDR3, the full variable domain is DVKVTQSSRYLVKRTGEKVFLECVQDMDHENMFWYRQDPGLGLRLIYFSYDVKMKEKGDIPEGYSVSREKKERFSLILESASTNQTSMYLCASSPAGVSNEQFFGPGTRLTVL.

The sample holds a few counts of this clonotype. This chain joins TRBV5-1 and TRBJ2-1, with TRBD2 identical over 8 bases. Germline V gene data show CDR1 as SGHRS and CDR2 as YFSETQ. The CDR3 sequence is 13 residues long. The V segment lost 5 bases and the J segment 13 bases; nucleotides outside the gene matches: 11. Here the CDR3 DNA reads TGCGCCAGCAGTGTAGGACTAGCTGCAAAACAGTTCTTC. Protein product: CASSVGLAAKQFF.

This clonotype was counted between two and nine times. The rearrangement links TRBV2 to TRBJ2-5; 9 nucleotides match TRBD1. V trimming: 8 bases; J trimming: 4 bases; junction bases outside the gene matches: 5. This CDR3 spans 13 amino acids. Germline CDR1 and CDR2: SNHLY and FYNNEI. The CDR3 spells CASGTGKLETQYF. As DNA, the CDR3 is TGTGCCAGCGGGACAGGGAAGTTAGAGACCCAGTACTTC.

This clonotype was detected many times. The chain joins TRBV12-3 or TRBV12-4 to TRBJ1-5; no firm D call. Between the trimmed V and J ends, which lost 0 bases and 5 bases, there was a span of 5 bases. This CDR3 is built from 13 residues. The CDR3 DNA reads as TGTGCCAGCAGTTTAGCTTGGGATCAGCCCCAGCATTTT. Translating gives CASSLAWDQPQHF.